This T cell receptor beta chain was obtained from a study of OX40 agonist ivuxolimab in advanced cancers. The wider study: The study gave patients intravenous ivuxolimab at 0.01 to 10 mg/kg every 2 weeks. The mean age was roughly 60 years, ranging from about 20 to 90, with about 87% of participants male.

Clones were read by immunoSEQ multiplex PCR, and TCRdb kept only the in-frame ones, dropping some. Of 120,000 or so clones in the sample, around nine tenths were seen once. V gave up 1 base and J gave up 6 bases; unmatched junction bases: 6. Germline-derived CDR1 and CDR2 are SEHNR and FQNEAQ (reference sequence). The length of the CDR3 is 15 residues. The chain joins TRBV7-9 to TRBJ2-1; TRBD1 matches at 7 bases. This receptor was identified in an adult with an advanced solid tumor such as melanoma, head and neck, liver or kidney cancer. Sequenced here: CD4+ or CD8+ T cells sorted from blood, sampled in a trial of the OX40 agonist ivuxolimab. CDR3 sequence reads: CASSLGQGIGNEQFF. The CDR3 DNA reads as TGTGCCAGCAGCTTAGGACAGGGTATCGGCAATGAGCAGTTCTTC.